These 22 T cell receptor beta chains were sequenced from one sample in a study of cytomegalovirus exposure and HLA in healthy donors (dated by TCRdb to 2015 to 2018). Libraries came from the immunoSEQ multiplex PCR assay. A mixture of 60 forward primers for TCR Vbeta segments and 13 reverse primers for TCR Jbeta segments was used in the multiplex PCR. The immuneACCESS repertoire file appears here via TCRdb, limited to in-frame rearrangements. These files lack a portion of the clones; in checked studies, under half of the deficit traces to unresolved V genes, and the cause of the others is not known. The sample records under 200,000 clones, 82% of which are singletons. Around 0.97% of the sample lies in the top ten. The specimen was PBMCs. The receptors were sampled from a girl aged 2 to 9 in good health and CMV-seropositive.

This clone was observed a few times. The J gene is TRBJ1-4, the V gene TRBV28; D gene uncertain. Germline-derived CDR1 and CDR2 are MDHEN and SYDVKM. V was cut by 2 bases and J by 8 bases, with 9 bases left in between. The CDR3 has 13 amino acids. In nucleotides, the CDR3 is TGTGCCAGCAGTTTACGGGGAAGGGAAAAACTGTTTTTT. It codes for CASSLRGREKLFF.

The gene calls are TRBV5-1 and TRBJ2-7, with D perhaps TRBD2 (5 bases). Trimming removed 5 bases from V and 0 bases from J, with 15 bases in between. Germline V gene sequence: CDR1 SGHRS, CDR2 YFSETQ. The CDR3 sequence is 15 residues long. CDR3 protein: CASSLRRGSSYEQYF. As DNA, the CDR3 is TGCGCCAGCAGTCTTCGGAGAGGGAGCTCCTACGAGCAGTACTTC.

The CDR3 spells CASSIGPRGYNEQFF. The CDR3 DNA sequence: TGTGCCAGCAGCATAGGGCCTCGGGGGTACAATGAGCAGTTCTTC. This chain joins TRBV28 and TRBJ2-1, with D perhaps TRBD2 (6 bases). Germline loops: CDR1 MDHEN, CDR2 SYDVKM. The CDR3 has 15 amino acids. Trimming left V 6 bases short and J 4 bases short, with 16 bases between.

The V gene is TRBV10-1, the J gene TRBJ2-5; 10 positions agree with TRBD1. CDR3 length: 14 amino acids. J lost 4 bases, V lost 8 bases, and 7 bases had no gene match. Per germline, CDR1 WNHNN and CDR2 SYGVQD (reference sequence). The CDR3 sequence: CASSRRTGGETQYF. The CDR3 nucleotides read TGCGCCAGCTCCCGACGGACAGGGGGAGAGACCCAGTACTTC.

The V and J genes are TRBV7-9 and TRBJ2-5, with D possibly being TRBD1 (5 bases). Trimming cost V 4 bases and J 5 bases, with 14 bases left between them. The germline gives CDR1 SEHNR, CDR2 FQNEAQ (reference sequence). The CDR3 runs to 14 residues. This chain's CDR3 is CASSSGMGGETQYF. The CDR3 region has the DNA TGTGCCAGCAGCTCAGGGATGGGCGGTGAGACCCAGTACTTC.

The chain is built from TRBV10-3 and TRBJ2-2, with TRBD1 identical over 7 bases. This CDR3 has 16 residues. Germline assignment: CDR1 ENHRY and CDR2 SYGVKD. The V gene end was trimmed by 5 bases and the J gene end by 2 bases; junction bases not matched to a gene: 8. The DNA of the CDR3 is TGTGCCATCAGTTCCCGACAGGGTAGTAACACCGGGGAGCTGTTTTTT. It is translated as CAISSRQGSNTGELFF.

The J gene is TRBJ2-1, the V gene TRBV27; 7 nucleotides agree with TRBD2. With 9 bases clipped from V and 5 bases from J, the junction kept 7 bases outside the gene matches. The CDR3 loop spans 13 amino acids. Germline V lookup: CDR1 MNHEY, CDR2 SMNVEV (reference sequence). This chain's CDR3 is CASRRDYDNEQFF. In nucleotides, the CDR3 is TGTGCCAGTCGACGGGACTACGACAATGAGCAGTTCTTC.

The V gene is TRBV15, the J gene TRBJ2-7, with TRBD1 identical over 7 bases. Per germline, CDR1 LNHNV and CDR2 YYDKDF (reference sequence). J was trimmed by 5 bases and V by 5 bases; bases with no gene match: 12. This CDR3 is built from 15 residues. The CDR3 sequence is CATSVARTGPHEQYF. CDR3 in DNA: TGTGCCACCAGCGTAGCCCGGACAGGCCCCCACGAGCAGTACTTC.

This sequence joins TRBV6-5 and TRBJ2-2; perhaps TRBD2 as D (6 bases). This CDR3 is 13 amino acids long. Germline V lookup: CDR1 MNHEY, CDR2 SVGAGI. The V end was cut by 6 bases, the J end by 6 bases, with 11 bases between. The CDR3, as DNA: TGTGCCAGCAGCCGACTAGGATCCGGGGAGCTGTTTTTT. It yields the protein CASSRLGSGELFF.

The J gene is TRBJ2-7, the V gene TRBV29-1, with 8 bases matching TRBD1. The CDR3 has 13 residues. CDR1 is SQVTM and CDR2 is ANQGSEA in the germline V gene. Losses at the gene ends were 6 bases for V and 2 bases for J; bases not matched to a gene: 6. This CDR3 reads CSVGQGRTYEQYF. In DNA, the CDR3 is TGCAGCGTCGGACAGGGACGGACCTACGAGCAGTACTTC.

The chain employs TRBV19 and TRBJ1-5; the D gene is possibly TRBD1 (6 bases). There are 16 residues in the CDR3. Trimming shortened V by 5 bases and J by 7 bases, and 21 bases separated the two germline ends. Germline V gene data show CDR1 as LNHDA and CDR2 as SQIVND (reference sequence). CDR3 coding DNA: TGTGCCAGTAGTGCCTACCCACAGGGCCCATGGCAGCCCCAGCATTTT. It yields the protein CASSAYPQGPWQPQHF.

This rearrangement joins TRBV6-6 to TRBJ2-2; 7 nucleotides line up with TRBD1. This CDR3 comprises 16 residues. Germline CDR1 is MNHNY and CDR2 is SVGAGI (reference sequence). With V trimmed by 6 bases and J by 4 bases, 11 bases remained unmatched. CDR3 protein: CASSPIGTGVTGELFF. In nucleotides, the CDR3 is TGTGCCAGCAGCCCCATCGGTACAGGGGTCACCGGGGAGCTGTTTTTT.

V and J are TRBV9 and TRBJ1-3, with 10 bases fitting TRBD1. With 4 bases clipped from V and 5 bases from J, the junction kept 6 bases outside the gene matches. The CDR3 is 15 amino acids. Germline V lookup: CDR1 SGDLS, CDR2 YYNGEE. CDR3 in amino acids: CASSKWDRGRNTIYF. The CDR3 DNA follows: TGTGCCAGCAGCAAGTGGGACAGGGGTAGAAACACCATATATTTT.

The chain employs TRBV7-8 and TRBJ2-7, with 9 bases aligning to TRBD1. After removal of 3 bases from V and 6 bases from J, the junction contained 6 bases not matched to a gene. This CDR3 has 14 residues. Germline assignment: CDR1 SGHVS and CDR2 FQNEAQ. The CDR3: CASSFGQGRGEQYF. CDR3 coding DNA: TGTGCCAGCAGCTTTGGACAGGGGAGGGGCGAGCAGTACTTC.

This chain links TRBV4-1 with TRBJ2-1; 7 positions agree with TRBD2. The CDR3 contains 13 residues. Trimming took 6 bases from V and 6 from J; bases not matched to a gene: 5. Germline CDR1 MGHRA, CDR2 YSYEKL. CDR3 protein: CASSVTSVNEQFF. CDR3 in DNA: TGCGCCAGCAGTGTTACTAGCGTCAATGAGCAGTTCTTC.

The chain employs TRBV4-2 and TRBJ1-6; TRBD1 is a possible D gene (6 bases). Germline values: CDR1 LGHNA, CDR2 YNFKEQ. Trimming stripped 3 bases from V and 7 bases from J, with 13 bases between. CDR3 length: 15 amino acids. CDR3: CASSHTGRGNSPLHF. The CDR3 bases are TGTGCCAGCAGCCATACAGGGAGGGGAAATTCACCCCTCCACTTT.

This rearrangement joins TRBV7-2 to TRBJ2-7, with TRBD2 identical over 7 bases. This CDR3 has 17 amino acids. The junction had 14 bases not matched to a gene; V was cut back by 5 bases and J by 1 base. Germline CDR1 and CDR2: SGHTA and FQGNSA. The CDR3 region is CASSPLAASLRSYEQYF. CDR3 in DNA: TGTGCCAGCAGCCCCCTAGCGGCTAGCTTGCGGTCCTACGAGCAGTACTTC.

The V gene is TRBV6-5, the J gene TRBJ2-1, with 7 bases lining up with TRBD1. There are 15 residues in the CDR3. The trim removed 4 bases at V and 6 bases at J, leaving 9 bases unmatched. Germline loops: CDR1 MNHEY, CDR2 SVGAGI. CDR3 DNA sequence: TGTGCCAGCAGTTCACAGGGGAATTTAGGCAATGAGCAGTTCTTC. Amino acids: CASSSQGNLGNEQFF.

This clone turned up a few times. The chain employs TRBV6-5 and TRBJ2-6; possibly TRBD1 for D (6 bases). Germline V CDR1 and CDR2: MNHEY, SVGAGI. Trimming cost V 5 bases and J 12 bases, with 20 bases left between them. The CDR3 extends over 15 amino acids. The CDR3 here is CASSPRTGPAIVLTF. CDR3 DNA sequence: TGTGCCAGCAGTCCCCGTACAGGGCCGGCAATCGTCCTGACTTTC.

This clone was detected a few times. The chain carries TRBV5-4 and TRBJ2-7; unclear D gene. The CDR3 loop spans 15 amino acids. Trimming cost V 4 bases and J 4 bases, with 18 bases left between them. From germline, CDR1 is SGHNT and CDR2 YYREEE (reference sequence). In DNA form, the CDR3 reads TGTGCCAGCAGCCCGGAGACTCCCGGCATTTACGAGCAGTACTTC. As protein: CASSPETPGIYEQYF.

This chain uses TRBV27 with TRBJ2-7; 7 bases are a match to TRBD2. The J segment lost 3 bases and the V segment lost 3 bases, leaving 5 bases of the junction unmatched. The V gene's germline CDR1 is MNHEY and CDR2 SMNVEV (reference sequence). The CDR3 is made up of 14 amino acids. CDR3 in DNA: TGTGCCAGCAGTTTGGCGCGGGAGTACTACGAGCAGTACTTC. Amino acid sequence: CASSLAREYYEQYF.

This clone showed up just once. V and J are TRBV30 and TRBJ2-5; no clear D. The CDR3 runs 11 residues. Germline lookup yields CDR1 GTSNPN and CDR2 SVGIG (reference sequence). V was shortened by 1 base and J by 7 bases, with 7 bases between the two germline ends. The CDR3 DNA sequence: TGTGCCTGGAGTGCCCCGGGGACCCAGTACTTC. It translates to CAWSAPGTQYF.